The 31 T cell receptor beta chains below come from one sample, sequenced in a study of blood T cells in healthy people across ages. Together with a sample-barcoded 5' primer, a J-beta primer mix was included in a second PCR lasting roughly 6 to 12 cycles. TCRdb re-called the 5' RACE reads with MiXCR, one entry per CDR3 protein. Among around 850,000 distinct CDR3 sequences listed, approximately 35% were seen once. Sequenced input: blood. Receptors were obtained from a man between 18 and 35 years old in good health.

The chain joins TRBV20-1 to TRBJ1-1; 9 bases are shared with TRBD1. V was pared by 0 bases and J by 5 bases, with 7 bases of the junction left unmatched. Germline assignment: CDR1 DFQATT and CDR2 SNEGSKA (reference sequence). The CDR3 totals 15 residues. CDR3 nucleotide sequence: TGCAGTGCTAGAGATCCGGGACAGGGAAAAACTGAAGCTTTCTTT. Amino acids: CSARDPGQGKTEAFF.

As DNA, the CDR3 is TGTGCCATCAGTGCGGGACTAAGAGGTGAAAAACTGTTTTTT. Encoded protein: CAISAGLRGEKLFF. The gene calls are TRBV10-3 and TRBJ1-4, with D possibly matching TRBD1 (5 bases). Germline V gene sequence: CDR1 ENHRY, CDR2 SYGVKD. CDR3 length equals 14 residues. V lost 4 bases to trimming and J lost 7 bases, with 13 bases between them.

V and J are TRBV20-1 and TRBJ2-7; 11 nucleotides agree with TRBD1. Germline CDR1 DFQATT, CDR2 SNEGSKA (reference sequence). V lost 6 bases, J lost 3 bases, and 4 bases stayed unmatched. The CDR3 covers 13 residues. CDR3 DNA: TGCAGTGCGTGGGACAGGGGGTACTACGAGCAGTACTTC. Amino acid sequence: CSAWDRGYYEQYF.

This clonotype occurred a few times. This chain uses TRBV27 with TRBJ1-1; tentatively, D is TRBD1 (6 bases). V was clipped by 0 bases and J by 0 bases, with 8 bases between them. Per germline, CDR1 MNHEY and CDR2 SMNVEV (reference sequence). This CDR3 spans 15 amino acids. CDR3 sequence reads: CASSLSRTVNTEAFF. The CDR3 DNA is TGTGCCAGCAGTTTATCCCGGACAGTGAACACTGAAGCTTTCTTT.

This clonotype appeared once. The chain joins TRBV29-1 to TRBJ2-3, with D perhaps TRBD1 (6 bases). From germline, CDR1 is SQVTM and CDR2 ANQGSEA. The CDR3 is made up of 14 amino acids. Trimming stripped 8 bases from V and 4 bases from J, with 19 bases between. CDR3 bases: TGCAGCTACAACGGACAGCCGATCGCAGATACGCAGTATTTT. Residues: CSYNGQPIADTQYF.

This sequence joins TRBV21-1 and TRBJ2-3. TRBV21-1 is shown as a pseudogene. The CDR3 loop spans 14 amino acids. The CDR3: CAGSKNGNPDTQYF. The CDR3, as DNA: TGTGCCGGCAGCAAAAACGGCAATCCAGATACGCAGTATTTT.

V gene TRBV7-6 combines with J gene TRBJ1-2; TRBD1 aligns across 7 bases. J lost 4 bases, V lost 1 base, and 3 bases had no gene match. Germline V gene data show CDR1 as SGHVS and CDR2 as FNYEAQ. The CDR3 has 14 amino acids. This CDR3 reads CASSLEGDSYGYTF. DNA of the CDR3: TGTGCCAGCAGCTTAGAGGGGGACAGCTATGGCTACACCTTC.

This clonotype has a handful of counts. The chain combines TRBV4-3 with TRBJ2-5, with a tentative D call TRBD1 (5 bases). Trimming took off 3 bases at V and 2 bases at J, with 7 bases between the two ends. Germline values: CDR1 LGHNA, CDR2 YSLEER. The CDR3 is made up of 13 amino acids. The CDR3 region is CASSQTAQETQYF. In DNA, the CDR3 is TGCGCCAGCAGCCAGACAGCACAAGAGACCCAGTACTTC.

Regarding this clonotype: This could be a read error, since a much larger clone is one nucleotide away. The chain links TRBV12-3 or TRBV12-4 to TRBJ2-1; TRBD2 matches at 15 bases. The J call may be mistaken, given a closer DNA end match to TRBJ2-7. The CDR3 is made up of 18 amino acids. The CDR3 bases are TGTGCCAGCAGTCCGATGGGGACTAGCGGGGGGAGCTACAATGAGCAGTACTTC. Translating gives CASSPMGTSGGSYNEQYF.

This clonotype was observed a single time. The CDR3 loop reads CASSQAARGWPAEQFF. CDR3 nucleotide sequence: TGTGCCAGCAGCCAAGCCGCCAGGGGTTGGCCGGCTGAGCAGTTCTTC. The rearrangement links TRBV3-1 to TRBJ2-1; D is possibly TRBD1 (6 bases). The germline V and J ends were trimmed by 1 base and 9 bases, with 19 bases remaining between them. This CDR3 is 16 amino acids long. Germline CDR1 reads LGHDT; CDR2 reads YNNKEL (reference sequence).

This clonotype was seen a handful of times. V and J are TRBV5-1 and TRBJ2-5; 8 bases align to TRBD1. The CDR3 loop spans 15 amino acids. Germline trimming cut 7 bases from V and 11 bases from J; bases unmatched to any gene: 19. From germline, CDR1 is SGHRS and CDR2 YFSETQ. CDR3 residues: CASVDRDRQLNEQYF. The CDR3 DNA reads TGCGCCAGCGTAGACCGGGACAGGCAACTCAATGAGCAGTACTTC.

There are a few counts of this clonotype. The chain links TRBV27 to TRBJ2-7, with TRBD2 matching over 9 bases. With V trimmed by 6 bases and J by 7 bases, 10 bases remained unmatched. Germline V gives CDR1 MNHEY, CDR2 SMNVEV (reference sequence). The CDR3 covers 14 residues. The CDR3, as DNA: TGTGCCAGCAGCCTAGCGGGAAAATACAATGAGCAGTACTTC. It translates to CASSLAGKYNEQYF.

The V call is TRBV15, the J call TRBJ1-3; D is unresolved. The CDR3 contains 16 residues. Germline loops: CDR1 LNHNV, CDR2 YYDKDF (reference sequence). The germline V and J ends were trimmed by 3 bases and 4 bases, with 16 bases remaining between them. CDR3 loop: CATSRALGSSGNTIYF. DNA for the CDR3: TGTGCCACCAGCAGGGCTCTGGGTTCGTCCGGAAACACCATATATTTT. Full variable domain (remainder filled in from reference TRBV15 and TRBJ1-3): DAMVIQNPRYQVTQFGKPVTLSCSQTLNHNVMYWYQQKSSQAPKLLFHYYDKDFNNEADTPDNFQSRRPNTSFCFLDIRSPGLGDTAMYLCATSRALGSSGNTIYFGEGSWLTVV.

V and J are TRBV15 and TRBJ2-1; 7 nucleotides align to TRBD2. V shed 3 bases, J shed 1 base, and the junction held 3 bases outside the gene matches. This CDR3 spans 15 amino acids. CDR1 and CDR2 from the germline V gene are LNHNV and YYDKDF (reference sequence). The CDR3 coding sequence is TGTGCCACCAGCAGTGGCGGGGGATCCTACAATGAGCAGTTCTTC. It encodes CATSSGGGSYNEQFF.

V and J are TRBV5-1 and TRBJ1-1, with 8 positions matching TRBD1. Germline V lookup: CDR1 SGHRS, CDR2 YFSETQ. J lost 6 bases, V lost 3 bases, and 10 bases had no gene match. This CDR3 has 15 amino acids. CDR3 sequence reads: CASSSGQAGGPEAFF. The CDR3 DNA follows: TGCGCCAGCAGCTCGGGACAGGCAGGGGGGCCTGAAGCTTTCTTT.

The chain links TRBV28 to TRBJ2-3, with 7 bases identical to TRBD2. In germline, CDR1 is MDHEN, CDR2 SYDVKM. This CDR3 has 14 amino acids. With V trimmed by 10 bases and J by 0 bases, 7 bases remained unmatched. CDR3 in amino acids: CANRGGKSTDTQYF. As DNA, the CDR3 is TGTGCCAACCGGGGAGGGAAGAGCACAGATACGCAGTATTTT.

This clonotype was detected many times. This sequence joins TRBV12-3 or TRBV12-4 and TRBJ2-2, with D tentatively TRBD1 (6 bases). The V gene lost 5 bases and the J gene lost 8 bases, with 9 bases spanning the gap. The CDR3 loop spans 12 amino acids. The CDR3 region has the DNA TGTGCCAGCAGTCAGGGGACGGGGGAGCTGTTTTTT. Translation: CASSQGTGELFF.

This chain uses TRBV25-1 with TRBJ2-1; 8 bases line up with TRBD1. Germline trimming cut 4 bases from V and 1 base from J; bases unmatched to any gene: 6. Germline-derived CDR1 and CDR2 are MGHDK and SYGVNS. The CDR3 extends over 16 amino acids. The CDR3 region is CASSGKTGASYNEQFF. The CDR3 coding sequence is TGTGCCAGCAGTGGCAAGACAGGGGCTTCCTACAATGAGCAGTTCTTC.

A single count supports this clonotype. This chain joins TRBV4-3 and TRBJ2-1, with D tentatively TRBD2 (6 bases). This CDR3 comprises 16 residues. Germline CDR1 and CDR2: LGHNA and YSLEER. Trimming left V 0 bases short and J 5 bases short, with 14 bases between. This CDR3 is CASSQEGGWADNEQFF. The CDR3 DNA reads TGCGCCAGCAGCCAAGAGGGGGGTTGGGCCGACAATGAGCAGTTCTTC.

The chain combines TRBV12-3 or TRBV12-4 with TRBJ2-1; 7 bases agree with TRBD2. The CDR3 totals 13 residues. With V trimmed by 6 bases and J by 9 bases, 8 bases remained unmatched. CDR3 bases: TGTGCCAGCAGCCCTGGGGGGGAAAGTGAGCAGTTCTTC. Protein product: CASSPGGESEQFF.

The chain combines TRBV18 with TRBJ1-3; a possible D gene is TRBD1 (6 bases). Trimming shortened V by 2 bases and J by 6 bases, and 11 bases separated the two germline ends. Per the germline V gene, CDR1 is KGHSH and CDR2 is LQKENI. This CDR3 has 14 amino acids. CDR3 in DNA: TGTGCCAGCTCACCAAACAGGGACGCAAACACCATATATTTT. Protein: CASSPNRDANTIYF.

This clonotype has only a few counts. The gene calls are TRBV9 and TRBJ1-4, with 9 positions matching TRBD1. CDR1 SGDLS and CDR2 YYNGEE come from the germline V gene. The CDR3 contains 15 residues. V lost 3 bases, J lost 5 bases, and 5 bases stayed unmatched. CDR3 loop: CASSARDRANEKLFF. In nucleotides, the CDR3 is TGTGCCAGCAGCGCTCGGGACAGGGCGAATGAAAAACTGTTTTTT.

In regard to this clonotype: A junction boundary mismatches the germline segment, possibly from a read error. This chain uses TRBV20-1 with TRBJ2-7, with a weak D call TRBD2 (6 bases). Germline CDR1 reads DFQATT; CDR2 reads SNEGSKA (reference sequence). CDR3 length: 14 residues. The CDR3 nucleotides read TGCAGTGCTAGAGGTATTGCGGGGTCCTACGAGCGGTACTTC. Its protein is CSARGIAGSYERYF.

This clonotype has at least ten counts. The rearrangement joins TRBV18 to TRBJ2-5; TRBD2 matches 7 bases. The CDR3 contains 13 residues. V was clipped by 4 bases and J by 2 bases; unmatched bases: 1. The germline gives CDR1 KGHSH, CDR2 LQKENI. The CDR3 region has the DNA TGTGCCAGCTCACGAGCGGGGCAAGAGACCCAGTACTTC. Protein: CASSRAGQETQYF.

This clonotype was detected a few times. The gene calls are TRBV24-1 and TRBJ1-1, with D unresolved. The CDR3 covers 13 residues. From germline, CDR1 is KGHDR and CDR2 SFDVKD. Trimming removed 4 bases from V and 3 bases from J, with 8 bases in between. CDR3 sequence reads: CATSEPGDTEAFF. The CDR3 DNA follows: TGTGCCACCAGTGAACCTGGGGACACTGAAGCTTTCTTT.

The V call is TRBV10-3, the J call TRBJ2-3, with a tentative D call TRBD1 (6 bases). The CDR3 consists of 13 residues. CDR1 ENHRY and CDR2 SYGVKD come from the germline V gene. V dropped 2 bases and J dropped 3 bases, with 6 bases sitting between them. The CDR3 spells CAISEQGTDTQYF. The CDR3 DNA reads TGTGCCATCAGTGAGCAGGGGACAGATACGCAGTATTTT.

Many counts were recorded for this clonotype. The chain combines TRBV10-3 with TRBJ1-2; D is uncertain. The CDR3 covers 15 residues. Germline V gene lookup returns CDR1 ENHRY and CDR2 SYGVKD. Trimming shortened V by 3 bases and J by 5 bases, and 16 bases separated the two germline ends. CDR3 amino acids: CAISDIKLGYYGYTF. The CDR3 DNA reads TGTGCCATCAGTGATATAAAGTTGGGTTATTATGGCTACACCTTC.

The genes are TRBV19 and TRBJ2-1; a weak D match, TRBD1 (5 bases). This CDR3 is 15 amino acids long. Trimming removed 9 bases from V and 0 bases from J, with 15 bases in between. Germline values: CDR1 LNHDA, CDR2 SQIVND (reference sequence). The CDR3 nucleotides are TGTGCCAGCTGTAAGGGGAAAAGCTCCTACAATGAGCAGTTCTTC. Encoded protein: CASCKGKSSYNEQFF.

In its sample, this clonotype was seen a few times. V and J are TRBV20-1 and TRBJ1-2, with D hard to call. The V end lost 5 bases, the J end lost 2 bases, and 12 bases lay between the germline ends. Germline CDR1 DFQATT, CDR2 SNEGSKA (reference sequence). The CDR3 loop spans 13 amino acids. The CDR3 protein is CSAPAGGNYGYTF. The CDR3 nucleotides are TGCAGTGCTCCCGCCGGAGGGAACTATGGCTACACCTTC.

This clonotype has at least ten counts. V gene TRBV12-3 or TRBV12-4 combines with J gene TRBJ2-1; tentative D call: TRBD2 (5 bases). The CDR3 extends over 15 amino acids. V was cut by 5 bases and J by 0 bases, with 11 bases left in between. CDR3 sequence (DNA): TGTGCCAGCAGTCCTAGGACTGTCTCCTACAATGAGCAGTTCTTC. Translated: CASSPRTVSYNEQFF.

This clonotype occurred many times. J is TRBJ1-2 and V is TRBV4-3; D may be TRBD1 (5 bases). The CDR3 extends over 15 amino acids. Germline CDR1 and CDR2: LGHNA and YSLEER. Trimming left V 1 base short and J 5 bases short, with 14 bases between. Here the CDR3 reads CASSQAATVPYGYTF. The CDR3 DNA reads TGCGCCAGCAGCCAAGCGGCGACAGTGCCTTATGGCTACACCTTC.